The clone carrying this T cell receptor (beta chain) has a single count. The data were obtained in a study of blood T cell repertoires in COVID-19. Study overall: Samples representing acute and convalescent COVID-19 were sourced from the United States, Italy and Spain. Nucleic acid was either cDNA or gDNA, and it came from T cells, B-cell-depleted T cells, or PBMCs.

In the study's own analysis: Researchers report that nucleated cell counts were estimated from reference gene primer amplification. Profiled with immunoSEQ multiplex PCR; TCRdb holds only in-frame clones, not every one. That table is the source of V, J and clone size, and D and trimming were worked out from the DNA. This table has some 42,000 clones, roughly 84% appearing once. The material sequenced was peripheral blood. The source is a human donor in a cohort sampled during active COVID-19.

The CDR3 DNA reads as TGTGCCAGCAGCCCGGGGACAGGGACTAACTATGGCTACACCTTC. Protein product: CASSPGTGTNYGYTF. This chain links TRBV9 with TRBJ1-2, with TRBD1 identical over 9 bases. After removal of 4 bases from V and 0 bases from J, the junction contained 4 bases not matched to a gene. The germline gives CDR1 SGDLS, CDR2 YYNGEE. The CDR3 runs 15 residues.